This T cell receptor beta chain was retrieved from a study of T cell clones after liver transplantation (dated by TCRdb to about 2019). Some background on the complete study: The samples were obtained from ITN030ST, a randomized trial that attempted immunosuppression withdrawal within 2 years after liver transplantation. Donor-reactive T cell clones were identified by TCRbeta sequencing following a pre-transplant mixed lymphocyte reaction and were subsequently tracked in post-transplant blood. Third party-reactive TCRbeta sequences were also identified from pre-transplant MLRs to serve as an antigen-independent comparator for donor-reactive sequences. Three of the eight recipients were HCV-positive; the others were transplanted for non-autoimmune, non-viral indications. Until randomization at 12-24 months post-transplant, subjects were given standard immunosuppression, with no induction therapy. Tolerance was defined as complete withdrawal of immunosuppression for at least one year without a rise in liver enzymes beyond twice the upper limit of normal. Blood samples were collected pre-transplant, pre-randomization before withdrawal, and post-randomization after either full withdrawal or failed withdrawal. The study cohort included 8 liver transplant recipients, of whom 3 were classified as tolerant and 5 as non-tolerant.

General study outcomes and caveats: After accounting for repertoire turnover, donor-reactive detection was significantly reduced in 7 of 8 subjects for CD4 and 8 of 8 for CD8. Because no allograft tissue specimens were available, donor-reactive T cells may have migrated into the graft instead of being deleted. The decline in donor-reactive sequences exceeded the decline in third party-reactive sequences, suggesting partial antigen-specific deletion that was unrelated to withdrawal success. In most of the 8 subjects, regardless of tolerance or HCV status, circulating donor-reactive CD4 TCRbeta sequences dropped significantly post-transplant. The conclusions were preliminary, being limited by small, heterogeneous patient numbers and by non-standardized post-transplant time points. Low numbers of available donor cells limited the measurable donor-reactive repertoire in two subjects.

Thawed unstimulated PBMCs were stained for CD3, CD4 and CD8 and FACS-sorted into CD3+CD4+ and CD3+CD8+ populations. All 8 studied subjects were randomized to immunosuppression withdrawal. The Qiagen DNeasy Blood and Tissue Kit was used for genomic DNA isolation. Details on this clone: The specificity of this receptor is unknown. No clone much larger than this one lies a single base away; base qualities are absent.

V and J are trimmed by 0 bases and 5 bases, and the gene matches miss 4 bases of the junction. Reading the germline V gene gives CDR1 LGHNA and CDR2 YSLEER. Its CDR3 holds 15 amino acids, cysteine through phenylalanine. Solely the CDR3 DNA is kept, with 45 bases framed from the first base. Using immunoSEQ, frozen genomic DNA was subjected to high-throughput TCRbeta CDR3 sequencing, a process that included PCR amplification, mapping, bias correction and internal controls. Turning to the authors' computational methods: Only productive rearrangements were retained, with each unique TCRbeta sequence defined by its CDR3 nucleotide sequence together with its V and J gene. A sequence counted as donor-reactive only if the sequence showed at least 5-fold expansion in CFSE-low cells compared with unstimulated pre-transplant cells and had a frequency of at least 0.01%. Minimum frequency thresholds were set for each subject based on the unstimulated sample with the lowest template count, ensuring at least 90% detection power. Jensen-Shannon divergence between the top 1000 TCRbeta sequences post-transplant and pre-transplant was used to measure repertoire turnover. Two-sided Fisher's exact tests were used to test for changes in how often donor-reactive sequences were detected. Not all clones reach the TCRdb copy of this immuneACCESS table, which keeps in-frame sequences only. Checked studies attribute under half of the gap to unresolved V genes and leave the rest unexplained. V and J calls and clone size follow that table, whereas D and trimming were derived from the DNA. The sample has 55,000 to 70,000 clones on record, nearly 95% of them singletons. The top ten clonotypes cover 0.75% to 1% of the sample.

This receptor chain uses TRBV4-3 and TRBJ2-3; 8 of the junction bases match TRBD1. Source: CD4+ T cells from blood, taken less than 27 months after liver transplant. This clonotype was obtained from a human patient who received a liver transplant. A transplant means some T cells may be of graft donor rather than patient origin. The DNA is as follows: TGCGCCAGCAGCCAAGAGAGCGGACAGGGAGATACGCAGTATTTT. Protein translation: CASSQESGQGDTQYF.